This T cell receptor (beta chain) was obtained from a study of CXCR3-negative and CXCR3-positive naive CD8 T cells. Study conclusions and caveats: The majority of assays used fresh PBMCs, and CXCR3 expression partially decreased after cryopreservation. TRBV-TRBJ usage was similar across naive CXCR3 subsets but distinct in memory cells. Compared with CXCR3-negative naive cells, CXCR3-positive naive cells showed more hydrophobic TRB CDR3s.

Note on this clonotype: The antigen is not known.

The CDR3 extends over 17 amino acids. Germline CDR1 LNHDA, CDR2 SQIVND (reference sequence). In preparing the TRB cDNA libraries, 5' RACE with UMI labels was used. TCRdb reprocessed the 5' RACE reads; each CDR3 protein has one entry and no DNA is given. In all, the sample yields 90,000 to 100,000 distinct CDR3 sequences. The chain joins TRBV19 to TRBJ1-5; TCRdb names TRBD1, which stays unverified in the absence of DNA. The sample comprised naive CXCR3+ CD8+ T cells from blood. Subset noted: CD45RO-CCR7+CD27+CD95- naive CD8+ T cells expressing CXCR3 (TNR3+). The sequence came from a human donor in good health. Some clones in this sample may be carry-over from other donors' samples. This chain's CDR3 is CASSMATGYDGNQPQHF.